This T cell receptor beta chain was observed in a study of spatial heterogeneity in lung cancer. Study context: The correlation between TCR transcript counts in tumor regions and a T cell module score from matched bulk RNA-seq was strong. In raw reads, more than 9.5 appearances on average were recorded for each unique TCR and UMI combination. Broader study findings: In tumors, expanded intratumoral alpha and beta TCR counts tracked mutation counts.

Described time point: sample taken at primary tumor resection. TCRs were sequenced from unsorted whole RNA of tumor, nontumor lung or PBMC. Carried by each TCR cDNA molecule was a unique molecular identifier. A single record per CDR3 protein comes from TCRdb applying MiXCR to the 5' RACE reads. The data show about 100,000 distinct CDR3 sequences, 3.5% to 5% seen once. This clonotype was recorded at least ten times. Its antigen remains unidentified. Germline V gene lookup returns CDR1 MDHEN and CDR2 SYDVKM. With 5 bases removed from V and 7 bases from J, the gap between germline ends came to 17 bases. CDR3 length: 15 amino acids.

The material sequenced was lung tumor tissue, taken at surgery. The chain is built from TRBV28 and TRBJ1-4; maybe TRBD1 (6 bases). The sequence derives from a male donor with early-stage non-small cell lung cancer. Here the CDR3 reads CASSDQQGEREKLFF. The CDR3, as DNA: TGTGCCAGCAGTGACCAACAGGGAGAGCGTGAAAAACTGTTTTTT.